This T cell receptor (beta chain) was captured by sequencing in a study of response to subunit inactivated influenza vaccine (dated by TCRdb to between 2018 and 2020). Regarding the study in general: Deep quantitative profiling of the T cell receptor repertoire was used in the study to follow responses to a trivalent subunit inactivated influenza vaccine.

Libraries were built with RT-PCR. Instrument used: Illumina HiSeq 2500. The public reads were reanalyzed by TCRdb: fastp trimming at Q25, MiXCR alignment, in-frame beta chains only. All rows with the same CDR3 protein become a single entry with the most common DNA and genes. The sample data list 500,000 to 600,000 distinct CDR3 sequences, and approximately 17% of these were observed just once. Of the sample, less than 4% falls within the top ten clones. The CDR1 and CDR2 encoded by the germline V gene are MGHDK and SYGVNS. Counted from cysteine to phenylalanine, this CDR3 has 11 amino acids. This entry keeps only the CDR3 DNA: 33 bases, framed from base 1. V gives up 3 bases and J gives up 8 bases, and the segment between their germline ends measures 5 bases. The table lists this clonotype with a few counts. What antigen it recognizes has not been identified. The record has no base qualities; no much larger clone is one base away.

The paper as a whole reports these results and caveats: The authors suggested that each seasonal influenza vaccination may recruit only a limited number of new T cells.

The source was CD4+ T cells sorted from PBMCs, collected 23 months after vaccination. The clonotype was recovered from a man between 45 and 75 years old who received an inactivated influenza vaccine. Donor details come from another sample of the same person, matched by shared clones. The rearrangement joined TRBV25-1 to TRBJ1-3; the D gene assignment is ambiguous. This receptor has the CDR3 CASSESHTIYF. Here is the DNA: TGTGCCAGCAGTGAGTCCCACACCATATATTTT.